Shown below are 15 T cell receptor beta chains from a single sample sequenced in a study of blood T cell repertoires in COVID-19 (dated by TCRdb to about 2020). The library was obtained by the immunoSEQ multiplex PCR assay. TCRdb stores this immuneACCESS table with in-frame sequences only. Part of the clones is absent; in the studies checked, under half of the shortfall reflects unresolved V genes, and no reason is known for the rest. The sample table lists 110,000 or so clones, about 76% of them with a count of one. Clones ranked in the top ten supply roughly 37% of the sample. Sequencing was carried out using peripheral blood. All receptors come from a man older than 75 with acute or convalescent COVID-19.

This chain uses TRBV9 with TRBJ2-7, with D possibly TRBD2 on 6 matching bases. Germline CDR1 reads SGDLS; CDR2 reads YYNGEE. V gave up 4 bases and J gave up 2 bases, with 13 bases separating them. The CDR3 runs 14 residues. DNA of the CDR3: TGTGCCAGCAGCACGGGACTTTCCACCTACGAGCAGTACTTC. Translated: CASSTGLSTYEQYF.

For the CDR3, the DNA is TGTGCCAGCAGCTTACCGACGACAGGGTCTCCGCAGTATTTT. It yields the protein CASSLPTTGSPQYF. This chain joins TRBV7-9 and TRBJ2-3, with 7 positions matching TRBD1. V gave up 2 bases and J gave up 10 bases; unmatched junction bases: 9. The CDR3 has 14 residues. CDR1 is SEHNR and CDR2 is FQNEAQ in the germline V gene (reference sequence).

The chain couples TRBV18 to TRBJ1-4; 9 bases line up with TRBD1. The CDR3 runs to 14 residues. Germline CDR1 KGHSH, CDR2 LQKENI. V lost 3 bases to trimming and J lost 5 bases; unmatched junction nucleotides: 1. The CDR3 sequence is CASSPGTGNEKLFF. CDR3 coding DNA: TGTGCCAGCTCACCGGGGACAGGGAATGAAAAACTGTTTTTT.

This sequence joins TRBV5-8 and TRBJ2-5, with 8 bases identical to TRBD1. Germline assignment: CDR1 SGHTS and CDR2 YDEGEE. The V segment lost 4 bases and the J segment 7 bases; nucleotides outside the gene matches: 15. This CDR3 has 16 amino acids. The DNA for the CDR3 is TGTGCCAGCAGCGGGAAACCAGGGGGCGAGTGGGTGACCCAGTACTTC. Translation gives CASSGKPGGEWVTQYF. Filled out from reference TRBV5-8 and TRBJ2-5, the complete variable domain reads EAGVTQSPTHLIKTRGQQATLRCSPISGHTSVYWYQQALGLGLQFLLWYDEGEERNRGNFPPRFSGRQFPNYSSELNVNALELEDSALYLCASSGKPGGEWVTQYFGPGTRLLVL.

The sample holds one count of this clone. As DNA, the CDR3 is TGTGCCAGCAGTTCCCAGGGGCTAACCTACAATGAGCAGTTCTTC. It specifies CASSSQGLTYNEQFF. The V call is TRBV2, the J call TRBJ2-1; D perhaps matches TRBD1 (6 bases). Looked up from germline, CDR1 is SNHLY and CDR2 is FYNNEI. This CDR3 has 15 residues. With 5 bases removed from V and 2 bases from J, the gap between germline ends came to 13 bases.

The chain is built from TRBV7-3 and TRBJ2-3, with D perhaps TRBD2 (6 bases). From germline, CDR1 is SGHTA and CDR2 FQGTGA. Trimming took 4 bases from V and 0 from J, leaving 14 bases between them. CDR3 length: 16 amino acids. The CDR3, as DNA: TGTGCCAGCAGCTCCGGGCCAGGGACTAGCACAGATACGCAGTATTTT. This codes for CASSSGPGTSTDTQYF.

This clone was counted between two and nine times. The chain joins TRBV30 to TRBJ1-2, with TRBD1 as a possible D gene (6 bases). This CDR3 is 15 amino acids long. Germline-derived CDR1 and CDR2 are GTSNPN and SVGIG (reference sequence). V lost 0 bases, J lost 3 bases, and 14 bases lay in between. The CDR3 DNA sequence: TGTGCCTGGAGTGTACGACAGGTGGCAGACTATGGCTACACCTTC. It is translated as CAWSVRQVADYGYTF. Full variable domain (remainder filled in from reference TRBV30 and TRBJ1-2): SQTIHQWPATLVQPVGSPLSLECTVEGTSNPNLYWYRQAAGRGLQLLFYSVGIGQISSEVPQNLSASRPQDRQFILSSKKLLLSDSGFYLCAWSVRQVADYGYTFGSGTRLTVV.

The chain is built from TRBV2 and TRBJ1-2; 8 bases align to TRBD1. With 6 bases clipped from V and 7 bases from J, the junction kept 7 bases outside the gene matches. Germline lookup yields CDR1 SNHLY and CDR2 FYNNEI. This CDR3 comprises 13 residues. The CDR3 sequence: CASSRLGQGGYTF. CDR3 DNA: TGTGCCAGCAGCCGCCTCGGACAGGGTGGCTACACCTTC.

The rearrangement uses TRBV29-1 and TRBJ2-1, with no clear D. The V gene lost 3 bases and the J gene lost 0 bases, with 12 bases spanning the gap. CDR1 and CDR2 from the germline V gene are SQVTM and ANQGSEA. The length of the CDR3 is 15 residues. CDR3 protein: CSVEPDYSSYNEQFF. As DNA, the CDR3 is TGCAGCGTTGAGCCCGATTACAGCTCCTACAATGAGCAGTTCTTC.

The CDR3 bases are TGTGCCAGCAGCTCCCTTCGAGGGCTATGGGGGGGATTGAATGGCTACACCTTC. Translation: CASSSLRGLWGGLNGYTF. This chain joins TRBV13 and TRBJ1-2, with a possible D match to TRBD1 (5 bases). Trimming stripped 4 bases from V and 6 bases from J, with 27 bases between. In germline, CDR1 is PRHDT, CDR2 FYEKMQ (reference sequence). The CDR3 is 18 amino acids.

The J gene is TRBJ2-1, the V gene TRBV5-1; D gene ambiguous. The ends were cut back, 2 bases at V and 5 bases at J, with 8 bases in the middle. This CDR3 is built from 13 residues. Germline assignment: CDR1 SGHRS and CDR2 YFSETQ. CDR3 residues: CASSFGGDNEQFF. The DNA of the CDR3 is TGCGCCAGCAGCTTTGGCGGAGACAATGAGCAGTTCTTC.

This clone was seen only once. The chain couples TRBV18 to TRBJ1-2; 8 bases map to TRBD1. The germline CDR1 and CDR2 sequences are KGHSH and LQKENI. V gave up 2 bases and J gave up 8 bases; unmatched junction bases: 4. CDR3 length: 13 amino acids. CDR3 in amino acids: CASSPVDRGGYTF. As DNA, the CDR3 is TGTGCCAGCTCACCAGTTGACAGGGGAGGCTACACCTTC.

The rearrangement uses TRBV5-1 and TRBJ1-1; TRBD1 matches 9 bases. The CDR3 has 14 residues. CDR1 and CDR2 (germline): SGHRS, YFSETQ. V lost 4 bases and J lost 1; bases outside the gene matches: 2. The DNA of the CDR3 is TGCGCCAGCAGCACGGGACAGGGGAACACTGAAGCTTTCTTT. It yields the protein CASSTGQGNTEAFF. Full variable domain (rest looked up from reference TRBV5-1 and TRBJ1-1): KAGVTQTPRYLIKTRGQQVTLSCSPISGHRSVSWYQQTPGQGLQFLFEYFSETQRNKGNFPGRFSGRQFSNSRSEMNVSTLELGDSALYLCASSTGQGNTEAFFGQGTRLTVV.

This rearrangement joins TRBV3-1 (or the pseudogene TRBV3-2) to TRBJ2-5; D perhaps matches TRBD1 (5 bases). V was shortened by 4 bases and J by 4 bases, with 13 bases between the two germline ends. Germline-derived CDR1 and CDR2 are LGHDT and YNNKEL (reference sequence). The CDR3 has 14 amino acids. CDR3 loop: CASSRRRQRETQYF. CDR3 nucleotides: TGTGCCAGCAGCCGACGTCGACAGAGAGAGACCCAGTACTTC.

The genes are TRBV5-1 and TRBJ2-2, with TRBD1 identical over 7 bases. In germline, CDR1 is SGHRS, CDR2 YFSETQ. V was clipped by 4 bases and J by 0 bases; unmatched bases: 6. The CDR3 spans 16 residues. The CDR3 DNA reads TGCGCCAGCAGCCTCCCGACAGGGTCGAACACCGGGGAGCTGTTTTTT. Translated, it gives CASSLPTGSNTGELFF.